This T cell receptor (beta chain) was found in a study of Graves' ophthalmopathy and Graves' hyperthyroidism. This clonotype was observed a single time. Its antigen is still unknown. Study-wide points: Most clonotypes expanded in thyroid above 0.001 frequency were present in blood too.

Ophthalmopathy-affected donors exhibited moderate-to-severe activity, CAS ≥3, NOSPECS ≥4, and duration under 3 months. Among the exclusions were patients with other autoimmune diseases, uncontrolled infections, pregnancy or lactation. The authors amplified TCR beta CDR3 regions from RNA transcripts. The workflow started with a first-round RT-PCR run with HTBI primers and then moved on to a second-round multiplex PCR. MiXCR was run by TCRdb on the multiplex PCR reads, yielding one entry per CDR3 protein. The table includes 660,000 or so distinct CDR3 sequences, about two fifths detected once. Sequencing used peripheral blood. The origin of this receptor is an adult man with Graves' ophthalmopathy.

The CDR3 sequence: CATSRPQGVGETQYF. The CDR3 DNA is TGTGCCACCAGCAGACCCCAGGGAGTCGGAGAGACCCAGTACTTC. J is TRBJ2-5 and V is TRBV15; D may match TRBD1 or TRBD2 (5 bases each). The V end was cut by 2 bases, the J end by 4 bases, with 14 bases between. Germline CDR1 reads LNHNV; CDR2 reads YYDKDF (reference sequence). This CDR3 has 15 residues.